One and the same sample provided the 20 T cell receptor beta chains below, sequenced in a study of shared clonotypes between healthy human individuals. Sequenced by immunoSEQ multiplex PCR; TCRdb stores in-frame clones only, minus some. The sample records 100,000 or so clones, approximately 44% being singletons. Sequenced sample: PBMCs. The receptors shown here come from a woman in her thirties or forties in good health. Some clones in this sample may be carry-over from other donors' samples.

This clone was seen more than once but under ten times. This sequence joins TRBV30 and TRBJ1-3; the D is unclear. This CDR3 has 16 residues. Between the trimmed V and J ends, which lost 2 bases and 0 bases, there was a span of 14 bases. CDR1 is GTSNPN, CDR2 SVGIG, per germline (reference sequence). In DNA form, the CDR3 reads TGTGCCTGGAGTTTCGGCAGCAAAAACTCTGGAAACACCATATATTTT. It is translated as CAWSFGSKNSGNTIYF.

This clone was seen at least ten times. This chain uses TRBV2 with TRBJ2-3; D is unresolved. Trimming took 8 bases from V and 6 from J, leaving 9 bases between them. CDR1 is SNHLY, CDR2 FYNNEI, per germline. CDR3 length equals 11 residues. In DNA form, the CDR3 reads TGTGCCAGCGGTTCCCGGGATACGCAGTATTTT. Protein product: CASGSRDTQYF.

This clone was seen only a few times. The V call is TRBV18, the J call TRBJ2-7; 8 positions agree with TRBD1. V gave up 3 bases and J gave up 5 bases; unmatched junction bases: 12. Germline CDR1 reads KGHSH; CDR2 reads LQKENI. The CDR3 sequence is 16 residues long. CDR3 in amino acids: CASSPLDRDPRDEQYF. The CDR3 DNA reads TGTGCCAGCTCACCTTTGGACAGGGACCCTAGAGACGAGCAGTACTTC.

This chain uses TRBV10-2 with TRBJ2-1; 9 bases agree with TRBD2. Germline-derived CDR1 and CDR2 are WSHSY and SAAADI. Germline trimming cut 6 bases from V and 6 bases from J; bases unmatched to any gene: 6. CDR3 length equals 14 residues. CDR3 DNA sequence: TGCGCCAGCAGCTGGACTAGCGTCGTCAATGAGCAGTTCTTC. This translates into CASSWTSVVNEQFF.

Of note for this clone: Additional DNA sequences in this sample encode the identical CDR3. V and J are TRBV10-2 and TRBJ1-1; D uncertain. V shed 6 bases and J shed 5 bases, with 7 bases lying between them. Germline V gene data show CDR1 as WSHSY and CDR2 as SAAADI. CDR3 length equals 11 residues. The CDR3 spells CASRRDTEAFF. CDR3 bases: TGCGCCAGCAGAAGGGATACTGAAGCTTTCTTT.

V gene TRBV29-1 combines with J gene TRBJ2-7; D may match TRBD1 or TRBD2 (7 bases each). The CDR3 runs to 11 residues. V was cut by 6 bases and J by 7 bases, with 13 bases left in between. Germline V gene data show CDR1 as SQVTM and CDR2 as ANQGSEA. This chain's CDR3 is CSVHRGGEQYF. DNA for the CDR3: TGCAGCGTGCACAGGGGAGGGGAGCAGTACTTC.

Concerning this clone: This may come from a read error, since a much larger clone is one base off. V is TRBV5-1 and J is TRBJ1-1; 7 bases align to TRBD1. CDR1 SGHRS and CDR2 YFSETQ come from the germline V gene. The CDR3 has 14 amino acids. The chain's CDR3 is CAGSLRWDSTEAFF. CDR3 in DNA: TGCGCCGGCAGCTTACGCTGGGACAGCACTGAAGCTTTCTTT.

This clone was seen ten or more times. This chain links TRBV2 with TRBJ2-2, with TRBD2 as a possible D gene (5 bases). V was clipped by 4 bases and J by 6 bases, with 15 bases between them. CDR1 is SNHLY and CDR2 is FYNNEI in the germline V gene. The length of the CDR3 is 15 residues. The CDR3 region has the DNA TGTGCCAGCAGTGCGAGACCTTGGCGGGCCGGGGAGCTGTTTTTT. Encoded protein: CASSARPWRAGELFF.

This clone was picked up one time. A far larger clone is off by one base, so a read error is likely. The gene calls are TRBV6-5 and TRBJ2-7; D gene unclear. Germline CDR1 reads MNHEY; CDR2 reads SVGAGI. The CDR3 runs 13 residues. The CDR3: CTSSNGHLGEQYF. The DNA of the CDR3 is TGTACCAGCAGCAACGGGCATCTGGGAGAGCAGTACTTC.

Written as DNA, the CDR3 is TGTGCCAGCAGTTCACCAGTCTATGGCTACACCTTC. Encoded protein: CASSSPVYGYTF. The chain has TRBV28 and TRBJ1-2; D is uncertain. Germline V lookup: CDR1 MDHEN, CDR2 SYDVKM. The CDR3 consists of 12 residues. V was trimmed by 4 bases and J by 4 bases, leaving 7 bases between them.

This clone has a handful of counts. Other DNA variants within this sample encode the same CDR3. The chain uses TRBV30 and TRBJ2-6, with D uncertain. V dropped 0 bases and J dropped 4 bases, with 4 bases sitting between them. The length of the CDR3 is 13 residues. The V gene's germline CDR1 is GTSNPN and CDR2 SVGIG (reference sequence). The CDR3 spells CAWSVGGANVLTF. The CDR3 DNA is TGTGCCTGGAGTGTAGGAGGGGCCAACGTCCTGACTTTC.

This clone was detected many times. Written as DNA, the CDR3 is TGTGCCTGGAGTGGGCATGACCCGCTTGTTTTCTTT. The encoded protein is CAWSGHDPLVFF. The rearrangement uses TRBV30 and TRBJ1-1; no clear D gene. The CDR3 runs to 12 residues. Per the germline V gene, CDR1 is GTSNPN and CDR2 is SVGIG (reference sequence). Deletions cut 1 base from V and 13 bases from J, with 16 bases between.

V and J are TRBV5-1 and TRBJ1-2; the D is unclear. Germline CDR1 SGHRS, CDR2 YFSETQ. The length of the CDR3 is 13 residues. With 2 bases removed from V and 6 bases from J, the gap between germline ends came to 11 bases. Here the CDR3 reads CASSLTAVHGYTF. Here the CDR3 DNA reads TGCGCCAGCAGCTTAACGGCCGTTCATGGCTACACCTTC. Combining the CDR3 with reference TRBV5-1 and TRBJ1-2 gives the whole variable domain KAGVTQTPRYLIKTRGQQVTLSCSPISGHRSVSWYQQTPGQGLQFLFEYFSETQRNKGNFPGRFSGRQFSNSRSEMNVSTLELGDSALYLCASSLTAVHGYTFGSGTRLTVV.

This rearrangement joins TRBV9 to TRBJ1-2; TRBD1 agrees at 9 bases. Germline CDR1 reads SGDLS; CDR2 reads YYNGEE. The V segment lost 3 bases and the J segment 3 bases; nucleotides outside the gene matches: 15. CDR3 size: 18 residues. As DNA, the CDR3 is TGTGCCAGCAGCGCACACCCACTACAGGGGGCGCGGGACTATGGCTACACCTTC. Amino acids: CASSAHPLQGARDYGYTF.

As concerns this clone: The final CDR3 position lacks the conserved phenylalanine or tryptophan, pointing to a likely read error. V gene TRBV30 combines with J gene TRBJ1-1, with 10 bases aligning to TRBD1. This CDR3 has 14 residues. Per the germline V gene, CDR1 is GTSNPN and CDR2 is SVGIG (reference sequence). Losses at the gene ends were 4 bases for V and 5 bases for J; bases not matched to a gene: 7. CDR3 in amino acids: CAWMTGGAGTEAFS. The CDR3 DNA follows: TGTGCCTGGATGACAGGGGGCGCGGGTACTGAAGCTTTCTCT.

This clone came up a few times. V and J are TRBV25-1 and TRBJ2-1; tentative D call: TRBD2 (5 bases). In germline, CDR1 is MGHDK, CDR2 SYGVNS. Trimming removed 8 bases from V and 0 bases from J, with 17 bases in between. This CDR3 has 16 residues. CDR3 nucleotide sequence: TGTGCCAGCCGAGCCAGCGGAGCGGCCTCCTACAATGAGCAGTTCTTC. This encodes CASRASGAASYNEQFF.

This clone was observed many times. This chain uses TRBV2 with TRBJ2-7; D is undetermined. Deletions cut 3 bases from V and 0 bases from J, with 6 bases between. Germline V gene data show CDR1 as SNHLY and CDR2 as FYNNEI. The CDR3 extends over 13 amino acids. The CDR3 DNA is TGTGCCAGCAGTGACGTGTTCTCCTACGAGCAGTACTTC. Amino acid sequence: CASSDVFSYEQYF.

The chain combines TRBV6-4 with TRBJ2-6, with D perhaps matching TRBD1 or TRBD2 (5 bases each). The germline CDR1 and CDR2 sequences are MRHNA and SNTAGT. There are 17 residues in the CDR3. Trimming took 4 bases from V and 0 from J, leaving 13 bases between them. CDR3 coding DNA: TGTGCCAGCAGTGGACCCGGGGCCAGCTCTGGGGCCAACGTCCTGACTTTC. Translation: CASSGPGASSGANVLTF.

About this clone itself: This clone may be a read error of a much larger clone one base away. V and J are TRBV30 and TRBJ1-2; D might be TRBD1 (5 bases). Trimming cost V 4 bases and J 2 bases, with 11 bases left between them. This CDR3 region has 13 residues. Germline V CDR1 and CDR2: GTSNPN, SVGIG (reference sequence). The CDR3 loop is CAWMASGNYGYTF. In nucleotides, the CDR3 is TGTGCCTGGATGGCGTCAGGGAACTATGGCTACACCTTC.

This clone was observed a few times. J is TRBJ2-1 and V is TRBV27; 7 nucleotides align to TRBD2. The CDR3 length is 13 residues. Germline V gene sequence: CDR1 MNHEY, CDR2 SMNVEV (reference sequence). Losses at the gene ends were 2 bases for V and 12 bases for J; bases not matched to a gene: 7. CDR3 coding DNA: TGTGCCAGCAGTTTAAGCGGGGACTTTTTGCAGTTCTTC. Residues: CASSLSGDFLQFF.